These T cell receptor beta chains were read from a single sample in a study of CD8 T cells in ankylosing spondylitis. TCRdb re-derived calls from the 5' RACE reads in MiXCR, one entry per CDR3 protein. This sample has some 200,000 distinct CDR3 sequences; about 26% occur once, and the top ten carry more than 6.5%. The sequenced sample consisted of blood, either unsorted or a sorted T cell fraction (not recorded which). The receptors derive from a male donor with ankylosing spondylitis or in good health (not recorded which). CDR3s include the opening cysteine and the closing phenylalanine or tryptophan. D genes are given only for firm matches. Not every row has a clone size; where given, it reads once, few, many or a size class.

abundance: many
d_gene: .
v_gene: TRBV4-1
j_gene: TRBJ2-3
CDR3nt: TGCGCCAGCAGCCAAGATCCGGGAGCTTCGGATACGCAGTATTTT
CDR3aa: CASSQDPGASDTQYF

abundance: few
d_gene: .
v_gene: TRBV10-3
j_gene: TRBJ2-2
CDR3nt: TGTGCCATCACTCCCCAGGGGAACACCGGGGAGCTGTTTTTT
CDR3aa: CAITPQGNTGELFF

abundance: .
d_gene: .
v_gene: TRBV10-3
j_gene: TRBJ1-3
CDR3nt: TGTGCCATCAGTGAGAGGGCAAACCCTGGAAACACCATATATTTT
CDR3aa: CAISERANPGNTIYF

abundance: .
d_gene: TRBD1
v_gene: TRBV6-5
j_gene: TRBJ2-5
CDR3nt: TGTGCCAGCAGTTACAGGACAGGGGTGCAAGAGACCCAGTACTTC
CDR3aa: CASSYRTGVQETQYF

abundance: many
d_gene: .
v_gene: TRBV12-3/TRBV12-4
j_gene: TRBJ2-2
CDR3nt: TGTGCCAGCAGTTTGCTGCTTGGCGGGGAGCTGTTTTTT
CDR3aa: CASSLLLGGELFF

abundance: .
d_gene: .
v_gene: TRBV7-8
j_gene: TRBJ2-4
CDR3nt: TGTGCCAGCAGCTTAGACGGGTCAGCCAAAAACATTCAGTACTTC
CDR3aa: CASSLDGSAKNIQYF

abundance: .
d_gene: .
v_gene: TRBV20-1
j_gene: TRBJ1-2
CDR3nt: TGCAGTGCTAGCGACGCAGGGGACGCTAACTATGGCTACACCTTC
CDR3aa: CSASDAGDANYGYTF

abundance: many
d_gene: TRBD2
v_gene: TRBV27
j_gene: TRBJ2-3
CDR3nt: TGTGCCAGCAGTTCCTTGGGGCGGGAGAAGGTAGATACGCAGTATTTT
CDR3aa: CASSSLGREKVDTQYF

abundance: many
d_gene: TRBD1
v_gene: TRBV20-1
j_gene: TRBJ2-7
CDR3nt: TGCAGTGCTAGGATACAGGGGTGGGAGCAGTACTTC
CDR3aa: CSARIQGWEQYF

abundance: .
d_gene: .
v_gene: TRBV29-1
j_gene: TRBJ2-1
CDR3nt: TGCAGCGTTGAACCGCGTGGGGGATTTTACAATGAGCAGTTCTTC
CDR3aa: CSVEPRGGFYNEQFF

abundance: many
d_gene: .
v_gene: TRBV29-1
j_gene: TRBJ2-3
CDR3nt: TGCAGCGCTAATTCCGGGACAACAGCTAGCACAGATACGCAGTATTTT
CDR3aa: CSANSGTTASTDTQYF

abundance: many
d_gene: TRBD2
v_gene: TRBV20-1
j_gene: TRBJ2-3
CDR3nt: TGCAGTGTCAGTCTCGGCGCGGGAGGAAGCACAGATACGCAGTATTTT
CDR3aa: CSVSLGAGGSTDTQYF

abundance: .
d_gene: TRBD1
v_gene: TRBV12-3/TRBV12-4
j_gene: TRBJ2-7
CDR3nt: TGTGCCAGCAGTCCGGGACAGGGAGTGTCCGAGCAGTACTTC
CDR3aa: CASSPGQGVSEQYF

abundance: many
d_gene: .
v_gene: TRBV29-1
j_gene: TRBJ1-3
CDR3nt: TGCAGCGTTGTGTCGCCCCGCTCTGGAAACACCATATATTTT
CDR3aa: CSVVSPRSGNTIYF

abundance: few
d_gene: .
v_gene: TRBV4-1
j_gene: TRBJ1-1
CDR3nt: TGCGCCAGCAGCGTTGGAGCCCTGGTCACTGAAGCTTTCTTT
CDR3aa: CASSVGALVTEAFF

abundance: .
d_gene: .
v_gene: TRBV6-5
j_gene: TRBJ1-6
CDR3nt: TGTGCCAGCAGTTACGGTTGGGCAGTTAATTCACCCCTCCACTTT
CDR3aa: CASSYGWAVNSPLHF

abundance: .
d_gene: TRBD2
v_gene: TRBV19
j_gene: TRBJ2-5
CDR3nt: TGTGCCAGTAGTATGGGTAGCGGGAGAGGCGAGACCCAGTACTTC
CDR3aa: CASSMGSGRGETQYF

abundance: many
d_gene: .
v_gene: TRBV12-3/TRBV12-4
j_gene: TRBJ2-3
CDR3nt: TGTGCCAGCACCATTTCCCCCGCATCGAGAGATACGCAGTATTTT
CDR3aa: CASTISPASRDTQYF

abundance: many
d_gene: .
v_gene: TRBV4-1
j_gene: TRBJ1-1
CDR3nt: TGCGCCAGCAGGGGAATGTGGCGGAACACTGAAGCTTTCTTT
CDR3aa: CASRGMWRNTEAFF

abundance: .
d_gene: .
v_gene: TRBV7-9
j_gene: TRBJ1-5
CDR3nt: TGTGCCAGCAGCTTAGTCGCTTTTGGGGGGCCCCAGCATTTT
CDR3aa: CASSLVAFGGPQHF

abundance: many
d_gene: TRBD2
v_gene: TRBV5-1
j_gene: TRBJ2-1
CDR3nt: TGCGCCAGCAGCTTGGTTAGCGGGAGCATCAATGAGCAGTTCTTC
CDR3aa: CASSLVSGSINEQFF

abundance: many
d_gene: .
v_gene: TRBV5-6
j_gene: TRBJ1-6
CDR3nt: TGTGCCAGCAGCCGCGGCCAGGCTGGGGCATATAATTCACCCCTCCACTTT
CDR3aa: CASSRGQAGAYNSPLHF

abundance: .
d_gene: TRBD1
v_gene: TRBV12-5
j_gene: TRBJ2-1
CDR3nt: TGTGCTAGTGGTTTGGGGCAGGGGGCTGGGAATGAGCAGTTCTTC
CDR3aa: CASGLGQGAGNEQFF

abundance: few
d_gene: .
v_gene: TRBV10-3
j_gene: TRBJ2-7
CDR3nt: TGTGCCATCAGTCAGGGGGGCTACGAGCAGTACTTC
CDR3aa: CAISQGGYEQYF